There are a few counts of the clone carrying this T cell receptor (beta chain). Its target is not known. This CDR3 has 14 amino acids. CDR1 SGHRS and CDR2 YFSETQ come from the germline V gene. V trimming: 4 bases; J trimming: 5 bases; junction bases outside the gene matches: 4. The record originates from a study of response to subunit inactivated influenza vaccine. TCRdb reprocessed the RT-PCR reads via MiXCR and lists one record per CDR3 protein. The data show roughly 570,000 distinct CDR3 sequences, around 15% seen once. Points from the study as a whole: After each seasonal influenza vaccination, few new T cells are recruited, the authors suggested.

This chain links TRBV5-1 with TRBJ1-4; TRBD1 matches 8 bases. The sequence was collected from a middle-aged man who received an inactivated influenza vaccine. Sequenced here: PBMCs from blood, sampled 11 to 12 days after vaccination. The CDR3 DNA sequence: TGCGCCAGCAGCGAGGGACAGGAAAATGAAAAACTGTTTTTT. This translates into CASSEGQENEKLFF.